Each of the 25 T cell receptor beta chains below was sequenced from the same sample in a study of T-cell memory formation after mild COVID-19. TCRdb itself ran the 5' RACE reads through MiXCR, one entry per CDR3 protein. The table records fewer than 550,000 distinct CDR3 sequences, roughly 20% of them present only once. The material sequenced was PBMCs or a T cell subset sorted from them (not recorded which). The source of these receptors is an adult woman who had mild COVID-19 (a few samples of this study predate the infection). Cell type and time point are not known.

This clonotype appeared a few times. V usage is TRBV20-1 and J usage is TRBJ2-7; maybe TRBD2 (6 bases). The germline V gene has CDR1 DFQATT and CDR2 SNEGSKA (reference sequence). V was trimmed by 8 bases and J by 4 bases, leaving 18 bases between them. This CDR3 comprises 13 residues. The CDR3 DNA sequence: TGCAGTCCTTCTTACGGGGGTGGATACGAGCAGTACTTC. This codes for CSPSYGGGYEQYF.

On this clonotype itself: One junction end disagrees with the germline gene, perhaps due to a read error. CDR3 nucleotide sequence: TGTGCCCGCAGCCAAGGCTCCTGGGAGGGCAATGAGCAGTTCTTC. This gives the protein CARSQGSWEGNEQFF. The gene calls are TRBV3-1 and TRBJ2-1; the match to TRBD2 covers 7 bases. This CDR3 region has 15 residues. Germline V gene lookup returns CDR1 LGHDT and CDR2 YNNKEL (reference sequence).

V gene TRBV20-1 combines with J gene TRBJ1-6, with D unresolved. The CDR3 totals 15 residues. V lost 2 bases to trimming and J lost 9 bases, with 17 bases between them. The germline V gene encodes CDR1 DFQATT and CDR2 SNEGSKA (reference sequence). This CDR3 reads CSARSGSHEASPLHF. Here the CDR3 DNA reads TGCAGTGCTAGAAGCGGCAGCCATGAGGCTTCACCCCTCCACTTT.

The chain is built from TRBV24-1 and TRBJ1-1, with D uncertain. CDR1 is KGHDR, CDR2 SFDVKD, per germline. With 0 bases removed from V and 3 bases from J, the gap between germline ends came to 22 bases. The CDR3 totals 19 residues. CDR3 DNA: TGTGCCACCAGTGATTTGGGGATCGGACGGTCGAGCGGGGACACTGAAGCTTTCTTT. It is translated as CATSDLGIGRSSGDTEAFF.

This clonotype was counted a few times. V usage is TRBV15 and J usage is TRBJ1-4, with TRBD1 as a possible D gene (5 bases). Looked up from germline, CDR1 is LNHNV and CDR2 is YYDKDF (reference sequence). The V and J ends lost 9 bases and 0 bases respectively, with 11 bases between them. CDR3 length: 14 residues. CDR3: CATRQGTTNEKLFF. CDR3 DNA: TGTGCCACGAGGCAGGGTACAACTAATGAAAAACTGTTTTTT.

This clonotype was seen many times. This sequence joins TRBV28 and TRBJ2-1, with 9 nucleotides matching TRBD2. The CDR3 loop spans 15 amino acids. CDR1 MDHEN and CDR2 SYDVKM come from the germline V gene. V lost 6 bases, J lost 8 bases, and 11 bases stayed unmatched. The CDR3 DNA reads TGTGCCAGCAGCCCCCCCAGCGGGGGGACCTATGAGCAGTTCTTC. Translated: CASSPPSGGTYEQFF.

This sequence joins TRBV18 and TRBJ2-7; a possible D gene is TRBD2 (5 bases). Germline CDR1 reads KGHSH; CDR2 reads LQKENI. V lost 6 bases and J 0 bases, leaving 12 bases between the germline ends. The CDR3 loop spans 14 amino acids. The CDR3 reads CASSETGDSYEQYF. In nucleotides, the CDR3 is TGTGCCAGCTCCGAAACCGGGGACTCCTACGAGCAGTACTTC.

The V call is TRBV24-1, the J call TRBJ2-3, with D hard to call. Trimming stripped 4 bases from V and 8 bases from J, with 21 bases between. The CDR3 loop spans 16 amino acids. CDR1 is KGHDR, CDR2 SFDVKD, per germline. This chain's CDR3 is CATSDPRAASYPTQYF. In DNA form, the CDR3 reads TGTGCCACCAGTGACCCCCGCGCAGCTAGTTATCCTACGCAGTATTTT.

The CDR3 DNA follows: TGTGCCAGCAGCCCGGGTGAGGGACAGCCTAGCACAGATACGCAGTATTTT. As protein: CASSPGEGQPSTDTQYF. V usage is TRBV9 and J usage is TRBJ2-3, with TRBD1 matching 7 bases. The J segment lost 0 bases and the V segment lost 4 bases, leaving 11 bases of the junction unmatched. Germline lookup yields CDR1 SGDLS and CDR2 YYNGEE. The CDR3 totals 17 residues.

The chain links TRBV3-1 to TRBJ2-6, with TRBD2 as a possible D gene (5 bases). The CDR3 spans 16 residues. Germline loops: CDR1 LGHDT, CDR2 YNNKEL (reference sequence). The V end was cut by 0 bases, the J end by 4 bases, with 10 bases between. In nucleotides, the CDR3 is TGTGCCAGCAGCCAAGAGCGGGTAGCCGGGGCCAACGTCCTGACTTTC. It yields the protein CASSQERVAGANVLTF.

The chain has TRBV4-1 and TRBJ2-7; possible D gene TRBD1, 6 bases. Germline CDR1 reads MGHRA; CDR2 reads YSYEKL. CDR3 length equals 13 residues. Trimming stripped 4 bases from V and 4 bases from J, with 11 bases between. The CDR3 sequence: CASSPYRGYEQYF. In nucleotides, the CDR3 is TGCGCCAGCAGCCCATATAGGGGGTACGAGCAGTACTTC.

The chain links TRBV4-3 to TRBJ2-7; perhaps TRBD2 as D (7 bases). CDR1 and CDR2 (germline): LGHNA, YSLEER. V lost 4 bases to trimming and J lost 6 bases, with 19 bases between them. The CDR3 totals 15 residues. The CDR3 reads CASSRRLLGGAEQYF. The CDR3 DNA reads as TGCGCCAGCAGCCGAAGACTACTAGGGGGGGCCGAGCAGTACTTC.

The chain has TRBV7-9 and TRBJ2-6; D not certain. The CDR3 extends over 12 amino acids. CDR1 is SEHNR, CDR2 FQNEAQ, per germline (reference sequence). Trimming left V 1 base short and J 11 bases short, with 6 bases between. CDR3: CASSLGPDVLTF. DNA for the CDR3: TGTGCCAGCAGCTTAGGGCCTGACGTCCTGACTTTC.

The chain employs TRBV7-6 and TRBJ2-1; 7 bases fit TRBD1. The CDR3 is made up of 16 amino acids. The J segment lost 4 bases and the V segment lost 5 bases, leaving 11 bases of the junction unmatched. The germline CDR1 and CDR2 sequences are SGHVS and FNYEAQ. The CDR3 sequence: CASSTVQGTTYNEQFF. DNA for the CDR3: TGTGCCAGCAGCACGGTACAGGGGACCACTTACAATGAGCAGTTCTTC.

The rearrangement links TRBV5-1 to TRBJ1-2; the D gene is possibly TRBD1 (5 bases). Germline V gene sequence: CDR1 SGHRS, CDR2 YFSETQ. V lost 4 bases to trimming and J lost 4 bases, with 14 bases between them. This CDR3 is built from 14 residues. This CDR3 reads CASSPDTGLYGYTF. The CDR3 DNA reads as TGCGCCAGCAGCCCCGACACAGGCCTCTATGGCTACACCTTC.

Only a few counts were recorded for this clonotype. The chain recombines TRBV19 with TRBJ2-3; D is uncertain. The CDR3 totals 20 residues. The V gene's germline CDR1 is LNHDA and CDR2 SQIVND (reference sequence). Trimming took off 5 bases at V and 1 base at J, with 28 bases between the two ends. CDR3 DNA sequence: TGTGCCAGTAGTCTGCACCATCGGCGATCTAGGACGGCGGGCACAGATACGCAGTATTTT. It yields the protein CASSLHHRRSRTAGTDTQYF. Together with reference TRBV19 and TRBJ2-3, the CDR3 gives the full variable domain: DGGITQSPKYLFRKEGQNVTLSCEQNLNHDAMYWYRQDPGQGLRLIYYSQIVNDFQKGDIAEGYSVSREKKESFPLTVTSAQKNPTAFYLCASSLHHRRSRTAGTDTQYFGPGTRLTVL.

V gene TRBV28 combines with J gene TRBJ2-5; 9 positions agree with TRBD1. Germline values: CDR1 MDHEN, CDR2 SYDVKM. CDR3 length equals 15 residues. After removal of 5 bases from V and 7 bases from J, the junction contained 11 bases not matched to a gene. CDR3 protein: CASSLQGAGPGTQYF. CDR3 DNA: TGTGCCAGCAGTCTACAGGGGGCCGGCCCAGGGACCCAGTACTTC.

The gene calls are TRBV9 and TRBJ1-2, with TRBD1 matching over 7 bases. The V gene end was trimmed by 3 bases and the J gene end by 1 base; junction bases not matched to a gene: 9. Germline lookup yields CDR1 SGDLS and CDR2 YYNGEE. The CDR3 covers 16 residues. The CDR3 protein is CASSGGWDSLNYGYTF. The CDR3 bases are TGTGCCAGCAGCGGGGGGTGGGACAGCCTTAACTATGGCTACACCTTC.

V usage is TRBV6-2 or TRBV6-3 and J usage is TRBJ2-1, with 7 bases matching TRBD2. The length of the CDR3 is 17 residues. Germline V gene data show CDR1 as MNHEY and CDR2 as SVGEGT. The V and J ends lost 0 bases and 1 base, in that order; junction bases with no gene match: 6. DNA for the CDR3: TGTGCCAGCAGTTACTCGATCACGGGAGGTTCCTACAATGAGCAGTTCTTC. It translates to CASSYSITGGSYNEQFF.

The chain has TRBV6-6 and TRBJ2-7, with 13 positions matching TRBD2. The germline gives CDR1 MNHNY, CDR2 SVGAGI (reference sequence). Germline trimming cut 4 bases from V and 6 bases from J; bases unmatched to any gene: 12. This CDR3 is 17 amino acids long. CDR3 sequence reads: CASSSGTSGILRCEQYF. DNA of the CDR3: TGTGCCAGCAGTTCCGGGACTAGCGGGATTCTGAGGTGCGAGCAGTACTTC.

The chain recombines TRBV7-9 with TRBJ1-1, with D hard to call. Trimming took off 1 base at V and 6 bases at J, with 6 bases between the two ends. CDR1 and CDR2 from the germline V gene are SEHNR and FQNEAQ (reference sequence). The length of the CDR3 is 12 residues. CDR3 region: CASSLDQAEAFF. In DNA form, the CDR3 reads TGTGCCAGCAGCTTAGATCAGGCTGAAGCTTTCTTT.

The rearrangement links TRBV7-9 to TRBJ2-6; a possible D gene is TRBD1 (5 bases). Germline assignment: CDR1 SEHNR and CDR2 FQNEAQ (reference sequence). V lost 5 bases and J lost 0, with 17 bases in between. CDR3 length equals 18 residues. The CDR3 reads CASSPAFQGRSGANVLTF. For the CDR3, the DNA is TGTGCCAGCAGCCCAGCCTTCCAGGGCCGCTCTGGGGCCAACGTCCTGACTTTC. Complete variable domain (other parts from reference TRBV7-9 and TRBJ2-6): DTGVSQNPRHKITKRGQNVTFRCDPISEHNRLYWYRQTLGQGPEFLTYFQNEAQLEKSRLLSDRFSAERPKGSFSTLEIQRTEQGDSAMYLCASSPAFQGRSGANVLTFGAGSRLTVL.

This chain uses TRBV19 with TRBJ1-2, with TRBD1 matching 7 bases. CDR1 is LNHDA and CDR2 is SQIVND in the germline V gene (reference sequence). With 7 bases clipped from V and 4 bases from J, the junction kept 9 bases outside the gene matches. This CDR3 is built from 14 residues. CDR3 DNA sequence: TGTGCCAGTACCCGGGACAGCGTTTTCTATGGCTACACCTTC. Translating gives CASTRDSVFYGYTF.

The chain employs TRBV6-2 or TRBV6-3 and TRBJ2-1; D unresolved. This CDR3 has 12 amino acids. V gave up 6 bases and J gave up 10 bases, with 13 bases separating them. Germline-derived CDR1 and CDR2 are MNHEY and SVGEGT. CDR3 sequence: CASRQRISEQFF. The CDR3 DNA is TGTGCCAGCAGGCAGAGAATCTCGGAGCAGTTCTTC.

The rearrangement joins TRBV7-6 to TRBJ2-3, with D possibly being TRBD1 or TRBD2 (6 bases each). This CDR3 contains 17 residues. V was trimmed by 4 bases and J by 3 bases, leaving 20 bases between them. Germline V gene lookup returns CDR1 SGHVS and CDR2 FNYEAQ. CDR3 nucleotides: TGTGCCAGCAGCTCAATACTCGCAGGGGACTTAACAGATACGCAGTATTTT. Protein sequence: CASSSILAGDLTDTQYF.